This T cell receptor (beta chain) came from a study of T-cell reconstitution after alpha-beta-depleted transplantation in children. General study findings and limits: Newly produced T cells mostly provided counts and TCRbeta diversity after one year, as hyperexpanded clones declined. Where alpha-beta T cells came from about two months after transplant was reportedly several hundred expanded graft clones. The origin of high day-60 TCRbeta diversity in some patients lay in surviving recipient T cells and thymic progenitors.

V was cut by 5 bases and J by 0 bases, with 20 bases left in between. Germline assignment: CDR1 SGHAT and CDR2 FQDESV (reference sequence). This CDR3 has 19 residues. This clonotype appeared a few times. What it recognizes is unknown. As it was prepared, the TCRbeta library received unique molecular identifiers. Each CDR3 protein gets one entry after TCRdb re-called the PCR reads with MiXCR. The table lists fewer than 700,000 distinct CDR3 sequences, 10% to 15% of them singletons. The sequence was obtained from a male patient aged 5 to 17 who had a stem cell transplant for acute myeloid leukemia, so the T cells may come from the graft donor. The chain joins TRBV11-1 to TRBJ2-6; D possibly corresponds to TRBD2 (9 bases). The sequencing here drew on PBMCs, mostly from graft donor cells, taken 360 days after TCRalphabeta/CD19-depleted stem cell transplant. The CDR3 loop is CASSRDRGLAPSGANVLTF. In DNA form, the CDR3 reads TGTGCCAGCAGCCGAGACAGGGGACTAGCCCCCTCTGGGGCCAACGTCCTGACTTTC.